The 13 T cell receptor beta chains reported below all come from one sample, sequenced in a study of tumour-infiltrating T cells in Burkitt lymphoma. Measured with immunoSEQ multiplex PCR; TCRdb has only the in-frame clones, and not every one. The table records approximately 600 clones, 70% to 80% of them present only once. Sample: tumor tissue. The receptors were gathered from a human donor with Burkitt lymphoma.

The chain employs TRBV19 and TRBJ1-2; the D gene is possibly TRBD1 (5 bases). The CDR3 extends over 15 amino acids. With 5 bases removed from V and 3 bases from J, the gap between germline ends came to 16 bases. From germline, CDR1 is LNHDA and CDR2 SQIVND (reference sequence). The CDR3 sequence is CASSPLKSGDYGYTF. CDR3 bases: TGTGCCAGTAGTCCCCTCAAATCGGGGGACTATGGCTACACCTTC.

The CDR3 loop is CASGAGGLTEQYF. The DNA for the CDR3 is TGTGCCAGCGGAGCGGGAGGGTTAACGGAGCAGTACTTC. The chain links TRBV9 to TRBJ2-7, with 10 bases matching TRBD2. Losses at the gene ends were 7 bases for V and 7 bases for J; bases not matched to a gene: 8. Germline V gene data show CDR1 as SGDLS and CDR2 as YYNGEE. This CDR3 is built from 13 residues.

V gene TRBV7-6 combines with J gene TRBJ2-4; 9 bases map to TRBD2. Trimming at V came to 6 bases and at J to 5 bases, leaving 8 bases not matched to a gene. Germline-derived CDR1 and CDR2 are SGHVS and FNYEAQ. The CDR3 has 15 amino acids. The CDR3 DNA reads as TGTGCCAGCAGTTCGTTAGCGGGGGCGGAAAACATTCAGTACTTC. Residues: CASSSLAGAENIQYF.

V usage is TRBV7-9 and J usage is TRBJ2-5, with TRBD1 identical over 11 bases. The germline V gene has CDR1 SEHNR and CDR2 FQNEAQ (reference sequence). This CDR3 has 18 residues. Trimming cost V 7 bases and J 4 bases; bases outside gene matches: 17. Here the CDR3 DNA reads TGTGCCAGCATCCTCCTGGGACAGGGGGAACCGAGAGGAGAGACCCAGTACTTC. It codes for CASILLGQGEPRGETQYF.

The chain combines TRBV27 with TRBJ2-1, with D possibly TRBD1 on 6 matching bases. CDR3 length: 15 amino acids. Trimming took off 5 bases at V and 2 bases at J, with 13 bases between the two ends. In germline, CDR1 is MNHEY, CDR2 SMNVEV (reference sequence). The CDR3 spells CASSQVTGPYNEQFF. CDR3 DNA: TGTGCCAGCAGTCAAGTGACAGGACCCTACAATGAGCAGTTCTTC.

This clone was counted a single time. The rearrangement joins TRBV7-8 to TRBJ2-7; TRBD2 matches 7 bases. This CDR3 has 13 amino acids. V dropped 7 bases and J dropped 9; count of bases not matched to a gene: 12. Germline-derived CDR1 and CDR2 are SGHVS and FQNEAQ. CDR3 DNA: TGTGCCAGCACTCCGACGGGGGGACGTGGGCAGTACTTC. Protein sequence: CASTPTGGRGQYF. Filled out from reference TRBV7-8 and TRBJ2-7, the complete variable domain reads GAGVSQSPRYKVAKRGQDVALRCDPISGHVSLFWYQQALGQGPEFLTYFQNEAQLDKSGLPSDRFFAERPEGSVSTLKIQRTQQEDSAVYLCASTPTGGRGQYFGPGTRLTVT.

V and J are TRBV19 and TRBJ2-7; no definite D call. V dropped 3 bases and J dropped 5 bases, with 11 bases sitting between them. Germline CDR1 reads LNHDA; CDR2 reads SQIVND (reference sequence). The CDR3 runs to 13 residues. The CDR3 reads CASSISRSNEQYF. CDR3 sequence (DNA): TGTGCCAGTAGTATCTCTCGGTCTAACGAGCAGTACTTC.

J is TRBJ2-7 and V is TRBV27; 7 nucleotides line up with TRBD1. Germline V gene data show CDR1 as MNHEY and CDR2 as SMNVEV (reference sequence). This CDR3 comprises 14 residues. The ends lost 8 bases at V and 4 bases at J; junction bases unmatched: 11. The CDR3 DNA sequence: TGTGCCAGCGGCGAGGGGGCTGGGGAATACGAGCAGTACTTC. Translated: CASGEGAGEYEQYF.

V usage is TRBV19 and J usage is TRBJ1-1; no clear D. Germline V lookup: CDR1 LNHDA, CDR2 SQIVND (reference sequence). This CDR3 has 13 residues. Trimming stripped 5 bases from V and 5 bases from J, with 12 bases between. This CDR3 is CASSAEGWTEAFF. Written as DNA, the CDR3 is TGTGCCAGTAGTGCTGAGGGATGGACTGAAGCTTTCTTT. Together with reference TRBV19 and TRBJ1-1, the CDR3 gives the full variable domain: DGGITQSPKYLFRKEGQNVTLSCEQNLNHDAMYWYRQDPGQGLRLIYYSQIVNDFQKGDIAEGYSVSREKKESFPLTVTSAQKNPTAFYLCASSAEGWTEAFFGQGTRLTVV.

The chain has TRBV19 and TRBJ1-1; the D is unclear. Germline CDR1 is LNHDA and CDR2 is SQIVND (reference sequence). V lost 6 bases, J lost 2 bases, and 19 bases lay in between. The CDR3 covers 16 residues. CDR3 in amino acids: CASSVSWETSNTEAFF. In DNA, the CDR3 is TGTGCCAGTAGCGTCTCATGGGAGACATCAAACACTGAAGCTTTCTTT.

This chain connects TRBV27 to TRBJ2-7; D possibly corresponds to TRBD2 (6 bases). This CDR3 has 15 amino acids. V lost 8 bases and J 3 bases, leaving 20 bases between the germline ends. The germline CDR1 and CDR2 sequences are MNHEY and SMNVEV (reference sequence). In nucleotides, the CDR3 is TGTGCCAGCCGGCAAAATCGGGACTCAGTCTACGAGCAGTACTTC. This translates into CASRQNRDSVYEQYF.

On this clone itself: A junction boundary mismatches the germline segment, possibly from a read error. The CDR3 DNA reads TGTGTCAGCGGCTCATCTGTCTACGAGCAGTACTTC. Residues: CVSGSSVYEQYF. This chain connects TRBV27 to TRBJ2-7; maybe TRBD2 (5 bases). This CDR3 comprises 12 residues. In germline, CDR1 is MNHEY, CDR2 SMNVEV (reference sequence).

About this clone: The sample has other DNA sequences that encode this CDR3 too. The chain carries TRBV19 and TRBJ1-2, with D unresolved. V was shortened by 11 bases and J by 8 bases, with 18 bases between the two germline ends. CDR1 and CDR2 from the germline V gene are LNHDA and SQIVND (reference sequence). The CDR3 sequence is 12 residues long. The CDR3 loop is CAVLEGAIGYTF. For the CDR3, the DNA is TGTGCCGTGCTAGAAGGAGCCATCGGCTACACCTTC. The variable domain in full, with the rest retrieved from reference TRBV19 and TRBJ1-2, is DGGITQSPKYLFRKEGQNVTLSCEQNLNHDAMYWYRQDPGQGLRLIYYSQIVNDFQKGDIAEGYSVSREKKESFPLTVTSAQKNPTAFYLCAVLEGAIGYTFGSGTRLTVV.